Listed below are T cell receptor beta chains from one sample, sequenced in a study of glioma-infiltrating T cells after dendritic cell vaccination. Profiled with immunoSEQ multiplex PCR; TCRdb holds only in-frame clones, not every one. The table shows more than 100,000 clones, with roughly 76% occurring only once. The sequencing here drew on blood, taken before dendritic cell vaccination. The receptor source for this set is a human donor with glioblastoma. The CDR3 runs from the conserved cysteine through the conserved F or W. Fields, in order: clone size, D gene, V gene, J gene, CDR3 protein, CDR3 DNA. A D gene is named only where the DNA matches it firmly. Only some rows state a clone size, as once, few, many or a class for expanded clones.

>-|-|TRBV13|TRBJ2-5
CASSLGGWRQETQYF
TGTGCCAGCAGCTTAGGCGGGTGGAGGCAAGAGACCCAGTACTTC
>-|-|TRBV7-2|TRBJ1-2
CASSLANPGSEGYTF
TGTGCCAGCAGCTTAGCGAATCCAGGGTCAGAAGGCTACACCTTC
>-|-|TRBV6-5|TRBJ2-1
CASSGGGLQGNEQFF
TGTGCCAGCAGTGGGGGGGGATTACAGGGCAATGAGCAGTTCTTC
>-|-|TRBV10-3|TRBJ1-5
CAIGGSSNQPQHF
TGTGCCATTGGAGGTAGTAGCAATCAGCCCCAGCATTTT
>-|TRBD2|TRBV7-4|TRBJ2-1
CASNLETPGLFDLGQFF
TGTGCCAGCAACTTAGAGACCCCGGGACTATTCGATTTGGGGCAGTTCTTC
>-|TRBD1|TRBV10-3|TRBJ2-3
CAISPGQGTDTQYF
TGTGCCATCAGTCCGGGACAGGGCACAGATACGCAGTATTTT
>-|-|TRBV28|TRBJ1-5
CASSPQGEGGNQPQHF
TGTGCCAGCAGTCCCCAGGGAGAGGGGGGCAATCAGCCCCAGCATTTT
>-|-|TRBV5-1|TRBJ1-1
CASSPTVSNRVGEAFF
TGCGCCAGCAGCCCGACTGTCAGTAACAGGGTTGGTGAAGCTTTCTTT
>few|-|TRBV19|TRBJ2-7
CASSTQGFYEQYF
TGTGCCAGTAGTACACAGGGCTTCTACGAGCAGTACTTC
>-|-|TRBV30|TRBJ1-2
CAWSLGVGRVGGYTF
TGTGCCTGGAGCCTAGGGGTAGGGCGCGTGGGAGGCTACACCTTC
>-|TRBD2|TRBV4-2|TRBJ2-3
CASSQEDRVTSGGQDTQYF
TGTGCCAGCAGCCAAGAGGACCGGGTTACTAGCGGGGGACAAGATACGCAGTATTTT
>-|TRBD2|TRBV4-3|TRBJ2-2
CASSRLAGGGTGELFF
TGCGCCAGCAGCCGCCTGGCGGGGGGAGGCACCGGGGAGCTGTTTTTT
>-|-|TRBV4-2|TRBJ1-2
CASSQDRGGLGYTF
TGTGCCAGCAGCCAAGATCGGGGGGGTTTGGGCTACACCTTC
>-|-|TRBV6-5|TRBJ2-7
CASSTTSRSDEQYF
TGTGCCAGCAGTACCACTAGCAGGAGCGACGAGCAGTACTTC
>few|TRBD1|TRBV4-1|TRBJ1-6
CASSPHPDRVGSPLHF
TGCGCCAGCAGCCCACACCCGGACAGGGTCGGGTCACCCCTCCACTTT
>-|-|TRBV6-1|TRBJ1-2
CASSGTGRVYGYTF
TGTGCCAGCAGTGGTACAGGGAGGGTCTATGGCTACACCTTC
>-|TRBD1|TRBV7-6|TRBJ1-2
CASSLAGQGAQGYTF
TGTGCCAGCAGCTTAGCGGGACAGGGGGCCCAGGGCTACACCTTC
>-|TRBD1|TRBV27|TRBJ2-7
CASSWGQGAYEQYF
TGTGCCAGCAGTTGGGGACAGGGGGCCTACGAGCAGTACTTC
>once|TRBD1|TRBV30|TRBJ1-2
CASPGDRVYGYTF
TGTGCCAGCCCGGGGGACAGGGTATATGGCTACACCTTC
>-|-|TRBV15|TRBJ1-2
CATSRDLQVTNYGYTF
TGTGCCACCAGCAGAGATCTACAGGTGACTAACTATGGCTACACCTTC
>-|-|TRBV11-3|TRBJ2-5
CASSRRREQETQYF
TGTGCCAGCAGTCGGAGAAGAGAGCAAGAGACCCAGTACTTC
>-|-|TRBV5-3|TRBJ2-7
CARSRGHPYEQYF
TGTGCCAGAAGCCGGGGACATCCCTACGAGCAGTACTTC
>-|-|TRBV7-9|TRBJ1-6
CASSLVLGPSPLHF
TGTGCCAGCAGCCTGGTTCTTGGCCCCTCACCCCTCCACTTT